The entry that follows covers one TCR beta chain sequence. The CDR3 is made up of 15 amino acids. Germline CDR1 MDHEN, CDR2 SYDVKM. V shed 10 bases, J shed 1 base, and the junction held 10 bases outside the gene matches. The sample comes from a study of blood T cell repertoires in COVID-19. Measured with immunoSEQ multiplex PCR; TCRdb has only the in-frame clones, and not every one. This sample has nearly 300,000 clones, with over 85% found just once. This TCR came from a woman aged 45-65 years who had been exposed to COVID-19. Sequencing was done on a sample of PBMCs or T cells enriched from blood (not recorded which). The chain couples TRBV28 to TRBJ1-1; TRBD1 matches 9 bases. CDR3 amino acids: CANSKPGQGNTEAFF. CDR3 coding DNA: TGTGCCAACTCTAAACCGGGACAGGGGAACACTGAAGCTTTCTTT.